This T cell receptor (beta chain) was captured in a study of identical twins. Notes on the study in general: Abundant beta clonotypes from cord blood had fewer insertions, unlike memory repertoires, which showed none.

As for this clonotype: The antigen remains unidentified.

The cDNA had a unique molecular identifier and a template-switch universal primer site. TCRdb called the 5' RACE reads again in MiXCR, with one record for every CDR3 protein. The data show some 1,600,000 distinct CDR3 sequences, around a third seen once. Germline V gene sequence: CDR1 MGHDK, CDR2 SYGVNS. This CDR3 is built from 18 residues. V was pared by 0 bases and J by 0 bases, with 17 bases between. Sequenced sample: cord blood. The TCR sequence derives from a newborn girl in good health. The chain combines TRBV25-1 with TRBJ1-1, with D perhaps TRBD1 (6 bases). CDR3 DNA sequence: TGTGCCAGCAGTGAATATGGGGGGCCATGGGGCTTGAACACTGAAGCTTTCTTT. Its protein is CASSEYGGPWGLNTEAFF.